Listed below are T cell receptor beta chains from one sample, sequenced in a study of blood T cell repertoires in COVID-19. Some clones are missing from TCRdb's copy, which holds only in-frame ones; the method was immunoSEQ multiplex PCR. The table has about 220,000 clones, approximately 80% seen once. The sample comprised peripheral blood. These receptors were obtained from a human donor in a cohort sampled during active COVID-19. The CDR3 runs from the conserved cysteine through the conserved F or W. Each record gives: CDR3 protein, CDR3 DNA, clone size, J gene, V gene, D gene. The D gene is left open where the match is weak. For some rows the clone size is stated as once, few or many, or as a class when expanded; others skip it.

CDR3 protein: CASSEGRGSGANVLTF
CDR3 DNA: TGTGCCAGCAGTGAGGGTCGGGGCTCTGGGGCCAACGTCCTGACTTTC
clone size: many
J gene: TRBJ2-6
V gene: TRBV2
D gene: .

CDR3 protein: CASSSLPGQGRGEQYF
CDR3 DNA: TGTGCCAGCAGTTCGCTCCCGGGACAGGGGAGGGGCGAGCAGTACTTC
clone size: once
J gene: TRBJ2-7
V gene: TRBV27
D gene: TRBD1

CDR3 protein: CASSEGTGPGYGYTF
CDR3 DNA: TGTGCCAGCAGTGAGGGGACAGGACCAGGGTATGGCTACACCTTC
clone size: .
J gene: TRBJ1-2
V gene: TRBV2
D gene: TRBD1

CDR3 protein: CASSQVSSSLGEQYF
CDR3 DNA: TGCGCCAGCAGCCAGGTGAGTAGCAGCCTTGGAGAGCAGTACTTC
clone size: .
J gene: TRBJ2-7
V gene: TRBV4-3
D gene: .

CDR3 protein: CASSRQGGQPYEQYF
CDR3 DNA: TGTGCCAGCAGCCGCCAGGGGGGACAGCCCTACGAGCAGTACTTC
clone size: .
J gene: TRBJ2-7
V gene: TRBV7-2
D gene: .

CDR3 protein: CASSLSAGEEAFF
CDR3 DNA: TGCGCCAGCAGCCTAAGCGCAGGGGAGGAAGCTTTCTTT
clone size: .
J gene: TRBJ1-1
V gene: TRBV4-1
D gene: .

CDR3 protein: CASSSSTGLEQFF
CDR3 DNA: TGTGCCAGTAGTTCCTCCACAGGGCTTGAGCAGTTCTTC
clone size: many
J gene: TRBJ2-1
V gene: TRBV19
D gene: .

CDR3 protein: CAIWTSTNYGYTF
CDR3 DNA: TGTGCCATCTGGACTTCGACTAACTATGGCTACACCTTC
clone size: .
J gene: TRBJ1-2
V gene: TRBV10-3
D gene: .

CDR3 protein: CASSYLILGAQRGNTIYF
CDR3 DNA: TGTGCCAGCAGTTACTTGATTCTGGGGGCGCAACGTGGAAACACCATATATTTT
clone size: .
J gene: TRBJ1-3
V gene: TRBV6-2/TRBV6-3
D gene: .

CDR3 protein: CASSPPAGRNTIYF
CDR3 DNA: TGTGCCAGCAGCCCCCCAGCAGGGCGAAACACCATATATTTT
clone size: .
J gene: TRBJ1-3
V gene: TRBV14
D gene: .

CDR3 protein: CASLTVPGDEQYF
CDR3 DNA: TGTGCCAGCTTGACAGTGCCAGGGGACGAGCAGTACTTC
clone size: .
J gene: TRBJ2-7
V gene: TRBV7-2
D gene: .

CDR3 protein: CASSLLALNTEAFF
CDR3 DNA: TGTGCCAGCAGTTTACTGGCCCTGAACACTGAAGCTTTCTTT
clone size: .
J gene: TRBJ1-1
V gene: TRBV28
D gene: .

CDR3 protein: CASSSSSGNTIYF
CDR3 DNA: TGTGCCAGCAGCTCCTCCTCTGGAAACACCATATATTTT
clone size: .
J gene: TRBJ1-3
V gene: TRBV7-3
D gene: .

CDR3 protein: CASSPLAGALAEAFF
CDR3 DNA: TGTGCCAGCAGTCCCCTCGCGGGGGCTTTGGCTGAAGCTTTCTTT
clone size: few
J gene: TRBJ1-1
V gene: TRBV2
D gene: .

CDR3 protein: CASSFGTAGTEAFF
CDR3 DNA: TGTGCCAGCAGCTTCGGGACGGCGGGGACTGAAGCTTTCTTT
clone size: .
J gene: TRBJ1-1
V gene: TRBV11-2
D gene: .

CDR3 protein: CASSQDPGPPTEAFF
CDR3 DNA: TGCGCCAGCAGCCAAGATCCAGGGCCCCCCACTGAAGCTTTCTTT
clone size: .
J gene: TRBJ1-1
V gene: TRBV4-3
D gene: .

CDR3 protein: CASSPGGGHYGYTF
CDR3 DNA: TGTGCCAGCAGCCCCGGCGGGGGGCACTATGGCTACACCTTC
clone size: .
J gene: TRBJ1-2
V gene: TRBV5-4
D gene: .

CDR3 protein: CASSSRVGEQYF
CDR3 DNA: TGTGCCAGCAGCTCCAGGGTGGGCGAGCAGTACTTC
clone size: .
J gene: TRBJ2-7
V gene: TRBV7-8
D gene: .

CDR3 protein: CASSPLAGTTYNEQFF
CDR3 DNA: TGTGCCAGCAGCCCCCTGGCGGGGACTACTTACAATGAGCAGTTCTTC
clone size: few
J gene: TRBJ2-1
V gene: TRBV5-6
D gene: TRBD2

CDR3 protein: CASSLGTGGGYTF
CDR3 DNA: TGTGCCAGCAGCTTGGGGACAGGTGGTGGCTACACCTTC
clone size: .
J gene: TRBJ1-2
V gene: TRBV5-6
D gene: TRBD1

CDR3 protein: CAISVGQAFGNEQYF
CDR3 DNA: TGTGCCATCAGTGTGGGACAGGCCTTCGGGAACGAGCAGTACTTC
clone size: few
J gene: TRBJ2-7
V gene: TRBV10-3
D gene: TRBD1

CDR3 protein: CASSYSVENTEAFF
CDR3 DNA: TGTGCCAGCAGTTACTCGGTAGAGAACACTGAAGCTTTCTTT
clone size: .
J gene: TRBJ1-1
V gene: TRBV6-5
D gene: .

CDR3 protein: CASSYSSGESGYTF
CDR3 DNA: TGTGCCAGCAGTTACTCGAGCGGGGAGTCAGGCTACACCTTC
clone size: many
J gene: TRBJ1-2
V gene: TRBV6-5
D gene: .

CDR3 protein: CASSAVTGGYGYTF
CDR3 DNA: TGTGCCAGCAGCGCCGTGACAGGGGGTTATGGCTACACCTTC
clone size: once
J gene: TRBJ1-2
V gene: TRBV6-5
D gene: TRBD1

CDR3 protein: CASSPFYRDRGNEQFF
CDR3 DNA: TGTGCCAGCTCACCCTTTTATCGGGACAGGGGAAATGAGCAGTTCTTC
clone size: .
J gene: TRBJ2-1
V gene: TRBV18
D gene: TRBD1

CDR3 protein: CASTGVRRETQYF
CDR3 DNA: TGTGCCAGCACAGGTGTACGGAGGGAGACCCAGTACTTC
clone size: .
J gene: TRBJ2-5
V gene: TRBV28
D gene: .

CDR3 protein: CASSTGQGLYNEQFF
CDR3 DNA: TGTGCCAGCAGCACGGGACAGGGGCTCTACAATGAGCAGTTCTTC
clone size: .
J gene: TRBJ2-1
V gene: TRBV11-3
D gene: TRBD1

CDR3 protein: CASSVGTGNQPQHF
CDR3 DNA: TGCGCCAGCAGCGTCGGGACAGGTAACCAGCCCCAGCATTTT
clone size: .
J gene: TRBJ1-5
V gene: TRBV5-1
D gene: TRBD1